This TCR beta chain is drawn from a study of neoadjuvant anti-PD-1 for oral cavity cancer (dated by TCRdb to the early 2020s). Regarding the research as a whole: Before undergoing curative-intent surgical resection, most patients got three to four biweekly nivolumab doses at 3 mg/kg. A fourth nivolumab dose was given around day 43 to patients without progression, and definitive surgical resection was performed in those patients on days 50-56. Under RECIST 1.1, a patient counted as a responder if showing complete response, partial response or stable disease, and as a non-responder if showing progression. There were roughly 11 patients in the parent correlative cohort, and the response rate was less than 40%.

V lost 5 bases and J lost 8 bases, and the count of bases not matched to a germline gene is 13. Based on the germline V gene, the CDR1 and CDR2 sequences are SGDLS and YYNGEE. From its cysteine to its phenylalanine, the CDR3 spans 15 amino acids. Of the read, only the CDR3 DNA is kept; its 45 bases are in frame from base 1. About this clone itself: Its antigen specificity is not known. No base-level quality is on record; no much larger clone is a single base apart.

The investigation overall reported the following: TCR analyses included only three patients per response group, and the authors called for larger cohorts for validation. Higher pretreatment blood Treg/Th17 ratios correlated with both higher pretreatment blood TCRbeta clonality and lower post-treatment tumor TCRbeta clonality. Within PBMCs, T cell clonality (Gini index) was significantly higher in non-responders than responders after neoadjuvant nivolumab.

For deep sequencing, PBMC libraries mostly used about 500 ng of input genomic DNA, with six replicates for each sample. The immunoSEQ hsTCRbeta kit was used to prepare TCRbeta libraries, following the manufacturer's instructions. The finished libraries were brought together in one pool at approximately 3 nM, which was then read using an Illumina NovaSeq 6000 S4 flow cell. The authors processed their data as follows. The immunoSEQ Analyzer handled quality control and preprocessing of the raw data. The analysis was restricted to productive rearrangements, with each unique CDR3 amino acid sequence defining a clonotype. Repertoire clonality was estimated as the Gini-Simpson index, computed with the R package tcR. Student's t test was used to compare Gini indices, while Pearson correlation assessed associations with tumor size change. TCRdb obtained this table from immuneACCESS and retained in-frame rearrangements with V and J assigned. These tables miss some clones; where compared with another copy, unresolved V genes account for less than half of the shortfall, and the remainder is unexplained. The DNA gave D and trimming, while V, J and clone size come from that table. Recorded for this sample are roughly 15,000 clones; 66% of them occurred a single time. Less than 2.5% of the sample lies in the top ten.

The sample's time point, from its label and the paper: before neoadjuvant nivolumab. Patients were newly diagnosed with stage II-IVA oral cavity squamous cell carcinoma and had received no prior systemic or radiation treatment. Everyone in the cohort had locally advanced, HPV-negative oral cavity squamous cell carcinoma. Peripheral blood mononuclear cells were analyzed directly, without maintenance or expansion in culture. The samples were drawn from a longitudinal correlative study tied to a single-arm phase II trial testing neoadjuvant nivolumab in oral cavity squamous cell carcinoma. Subject-matched pre- and post-treatment PBMCs and tumors from three responders and three non-responders were subjected to genomic DNA-based TCRbeta sequencing. Peripheral blood mononuclear cells were drawn once before nivolumab treatment and a second time after treatment, when surgery took place. The Maxwell RSC DNA from Cells kit was used to isolate genomic DNA from PBMCs.

This receptor was identified in a person between 35 and 79 years old with oral cavity squamous cell carcinoma. The sample here was PBMCs, taken before nivolumab (anti-PD-1) treatment. This chain is built from TRBV9 and TRBJ1-2; a stretch of 9 junction bases matches TRBD1. The DNA reads as follows: TGTGCCAGCAGTCGTCCGGGACAGGGTTTGGGGGGCTACACCTTC. Its translation is CASSRPGQGLGGYTF.